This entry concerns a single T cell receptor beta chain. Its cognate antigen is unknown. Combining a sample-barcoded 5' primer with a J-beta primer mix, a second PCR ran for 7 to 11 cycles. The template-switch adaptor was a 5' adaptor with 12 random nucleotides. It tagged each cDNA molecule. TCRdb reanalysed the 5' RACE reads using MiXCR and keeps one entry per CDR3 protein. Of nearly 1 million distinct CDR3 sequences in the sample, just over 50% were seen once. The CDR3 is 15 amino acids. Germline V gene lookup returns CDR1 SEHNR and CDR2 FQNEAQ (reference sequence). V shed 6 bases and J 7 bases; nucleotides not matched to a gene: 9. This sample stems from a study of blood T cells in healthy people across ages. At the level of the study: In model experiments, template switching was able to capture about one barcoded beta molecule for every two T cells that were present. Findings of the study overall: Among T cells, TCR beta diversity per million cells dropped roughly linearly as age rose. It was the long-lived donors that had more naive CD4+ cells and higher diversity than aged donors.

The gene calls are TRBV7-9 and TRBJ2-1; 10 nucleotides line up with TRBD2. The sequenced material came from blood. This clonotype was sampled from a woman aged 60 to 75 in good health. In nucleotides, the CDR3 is TGTGCCAGCAGTCCTAGCGGGAGTCGAGCAAATGAGCAGTTCTTC. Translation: CASSPSGSRANEQFF.